The rows below give T cell receptor beta chains drawn from one sample of a study of cytomegalovirus exposure and HLA in healthy donors. Assay: immunoSEQ multiplex PCR; the TCRdb copy retains only in-frame clones and omits some. Here the sample spans approximately 200,000 clones, 70% to 90% being singletons. Material for sequencing was PBMCs. The receptor source for this set is a human donor in good health. Each CDR3 is given with its conserved first and last residue. D genes are given only for firm matches. Size is omitted from some rows. Given values are once, few, many or a class for expanded clones.

size | D | J | V | DNA | CDR3
. | . | TRBJ2-7 | TRBV5-1 | TGCGCCAGCAGCTTGGCCGATGCCCGGGGCGAGCAGTACTTC | CASSLADARGEQYF
. | . | TRBJ2-2 | TRBV4-1 | TGCGCCAGCAGCCAAGAGGGGGCTAAGAACACCGGGGAGCTGTTTTTT | CASSQEGAKNTGELFF
. | TRBD1 | TRBJ2-2 | TRBV6-4 | TGTGCCAGCAGTCGAAGATGGGGACAGGGGGCAAACGGGGAGCTGTTTTTT | CASSRRWGQGANGELFF
. | . | TRBJ1-5 | TRBV27 | TGTGCCAGCAGCCGGCGGAACTATAGCAATCAGCCCCAGCATTTT | CASSRRNYSNQPQHF
few | . | TRBJ2-7 | TRBV7-2 | TGTGCCAGCAGCGTATCAGTAGGAGGCTACGAGCAGTACTTC | CASSVSVGGYEQYF
. | TRBD1 | TRBJ2-1 | TRBV7-3 | TGTGCCAGCAGCCTACAGGGACAGGGGGCAAGGAATGAGCAGTTCTTC | CASSLQGQGARNEQFF
. | . | TRBJ2-3 | TRBV5-1 | TGCGCCAGCAGCTTGGCGGGAGTAGGGACAGATACGCAGTATTTT | CASSLAGVGTDTQYF
. | . | TRBJ1-2 | TRBV10-3 | TGTGCCATCAGTGAGGGGGAGGGCTACACCTTC | CAISEGEGYTF
once | . | TRBJ2-4 | TRBV28 | TGTGCCAGCAGTTTACAGGGTCCGGCCAAAAACATTCAGTACTTC | CASSLQGPAKNIQYF
. | . | TRBJ1-2 | TRBV19 | TGTGCCAGTAGAAAAGGGGCGGGGGCAAACTATGGCTACACCTTC | CASRKGAGANYGYTF
. | TRBD2 | TRBJ2-7 | TRBV19 | TGTGCCAGTAGTATTAGCGGGGGCATCTCCTACGAGCAGTACTTC | CASSISGGISYEQYF
. | . | TRBJ2-1 | TRBV21-1 | TGTGCCAGCAGGGGAGCGGGAAGGGCCCATGAGCAGTTCTTC | CASRGAGRAHEQFF
. | . | TRBJ1-2 | TRBV5-4 | TGTGCCAGCAGCACAATTCAGGGATTGGCTACTAACTATGGCTACACCTTC | CASSTIQGLATNYGYTF
. | . | TRBJ2-7 | TRBV7-2 | TGTGCCAGCAGGGCGGAGGGGCGGCACGAGCAGTACTTC | CASRAEGRHEQYF
. | . | TRBJ1-4 | TRBV29-1 | TGCAGCGTTGTAGATAGCATCAATGAAAAACTGTTTTTT | CSVVDSINEKLFF
once | . | TRBJ2-1 | TRBV29-1 | TGCAGCGTTGAGCTCTGGGGGCGGTACAATGAGCAGTTCTTC | CSVELWGRYNEQFF
. | TRBD2 | TRBJ2-5 | TRBV4-2 | TGTGCCAGCAGCCAAGTGGGTAGCGGGGTAGAGACCCAGTACTTC | CASSQVGSGVETQYF
. | . | TRBJ2-1 | TRBV7-7 | TGTGCTAGCAGCTCCAGCCCCCCCGGAGGTGAGCAGTTCTTC | CASSSSPPGGEQFF
. | . | TRBJ2-1 | TRBV19 | TGTGCCAGTAGCCGTCCCGGGACATACTATGAGCAGTTCTTC | CASSRPGTYYEQFF
. | TRBD2 | TRBJ2-1 | TRBV9 | TGTGCCAGCAGCGTACGTAGCGGGAGGGAGCAGTTCTTC | CASSVRSGREQFF
. | . | TRBJ2-1 | TRBV6-6 | TGTGCCAGCAGTTACCCAGCCTCCGGGGGATACAATGAGCAGTTCTTC | CASSYPASGGYNEQFF
few | TRBD1 | TRBJ2-7 | TRBV28 | TGTGCCAGCAGATCCGGGACAGGGGCCTACGAGCAGTACTTC | CASRSGTGAYEQYF
once | TRBD2 | TRBJ2-7 | TRBV5-1 | TGCGCCAGCAGCTTGGAGGCCAGCGGGGGATACGAGCAGTACTTC | CASSLEASGGYEQYF
. | . | TRBJ2-7 | TRBV19 | TGTGCCAGTAGTTTGACTCTGATCTCCTACGAGCAGTACTTC | CASSLTLISYEQYF
. | TRBD1 | TRBJ1-3 | TRBV2 | TGTGCCAGTGCCCCAACAGGGGCTGGAGGAAACACCATATATTTT | CASAPTGAGGNTIYF
few | . | TRBJ1-1 | TRBV19 | TGTGCCAGCCGGGGAGGCAGCTTGAACACTGAAGCTTTCTTT | CASRGGSLNTEAFF
. | TRBD1 | TRBJ1-1 | TRBV10-3 | TGTGCCATCAGCCGGGGACAGGGAAGTTCTACCACTGAAGCTTTCTTT | CAISRGQGSSTTEAFF
. | TRBD1 | TRBJ2-5 | TRBV10-3 | TGTGCCATCACCTCAGGGGGTTCAGAGACCCAGTACTTC | CAITSGGSETQYF
few | . | TRBJ1-3 | TRBV2 | TGTGCCAGCACACAGGGAGATGTAAACACCATATATTTT | CASTQGDVNTIYF